The TCR beta chain described here comes from a study of PD-1 blockade in classical Hodgkin lymphoma. Study-wide results and limits: By C4D1, diversity of CD4+ TCRs had risen significantly, whereas that of CD8+ TCRs had not. The authors have not defined what causes the repertoire differences, possibly disease activity or prior therapy. Baseline diversity resembling that of newly diagnosed patients was seen in complete responders.

Note on this clone: Its antigen is unidentified.

The repertoire was sequenced with immunoSEQ multiplex PCR; TCRdb's copy has only in-frame clones and lacks some. There are about 20,000 clones in the sample; approximately 80% occur only once, and around 7.2% lies in the top ten. Stated time point: cycle 4 day 1 (C4D1), after 5 to 7 weeks of nivolumab. Every patient relapsed after autologous stem cell transplantation, and brentuximab vedotin exposure varied. The material was peripheral blood mononuclear cells (PBMCs), obtained before the fourth cycle of nivolumab. The receptor was derived from a human donor with classical Hodgkin lymphoma.

The CDR3 DNA follows: TGTGCCAGCAGCACGGACGTGAACACTGAAGCTTTCTTT. Its translation is CASSTDVNTEAFF. This rearrangement joins TRBV7-8 to TRBJ1-1; D not resolved. V shed 5 bases and J shed 0 bases, with 7 bases lying between them. The CDR3 loop spans 13 amino acids. Germline CDR1 SGHVS, CDR2 FQNEAQ.